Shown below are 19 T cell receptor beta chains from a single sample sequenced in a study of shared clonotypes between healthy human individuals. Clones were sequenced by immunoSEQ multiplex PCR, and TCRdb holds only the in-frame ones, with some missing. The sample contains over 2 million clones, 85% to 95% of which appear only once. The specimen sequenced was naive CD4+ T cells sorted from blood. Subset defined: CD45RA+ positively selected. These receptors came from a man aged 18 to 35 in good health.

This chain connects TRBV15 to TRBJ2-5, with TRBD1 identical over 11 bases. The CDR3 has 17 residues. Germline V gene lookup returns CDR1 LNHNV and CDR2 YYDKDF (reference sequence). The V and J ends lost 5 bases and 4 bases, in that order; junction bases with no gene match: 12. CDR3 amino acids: CATSPGQGERIRETQYF. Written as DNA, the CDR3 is TGTGCCACCAGCCCGGGACAGGGGGAGAGGATAAGAGAGACCCAGTACTTC.

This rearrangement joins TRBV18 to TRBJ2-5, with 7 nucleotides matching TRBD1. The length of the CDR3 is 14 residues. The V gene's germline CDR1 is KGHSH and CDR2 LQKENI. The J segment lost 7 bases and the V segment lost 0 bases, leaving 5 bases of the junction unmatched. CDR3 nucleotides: TGTGCCAGCTCACCACCGGGACAGTCAGCGACCCAGTACTTC. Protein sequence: CASSPPGQSATQYF.

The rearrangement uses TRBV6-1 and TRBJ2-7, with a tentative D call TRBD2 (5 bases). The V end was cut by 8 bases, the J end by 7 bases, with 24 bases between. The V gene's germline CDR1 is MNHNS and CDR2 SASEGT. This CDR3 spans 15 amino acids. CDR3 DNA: TGTGCCAGCTTAAGGAGCGGAACACTGGCGGGTGAGCAGTACTTC. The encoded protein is CASLRSGTLAGEQYF.

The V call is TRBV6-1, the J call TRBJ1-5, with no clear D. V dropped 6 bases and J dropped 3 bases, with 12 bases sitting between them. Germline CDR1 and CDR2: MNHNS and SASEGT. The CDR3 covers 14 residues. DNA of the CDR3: TGTGCCAGCAGGCGGACGGTCGACAATCAGCCCCAGCATTTT. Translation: CASRRTVDNQPQHF.

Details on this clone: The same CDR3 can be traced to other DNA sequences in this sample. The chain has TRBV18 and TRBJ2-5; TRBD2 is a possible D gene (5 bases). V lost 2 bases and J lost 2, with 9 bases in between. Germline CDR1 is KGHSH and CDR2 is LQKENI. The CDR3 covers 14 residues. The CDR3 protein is CASSPGRSQETQYF. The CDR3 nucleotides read TGTGCCAGCTCACCAGGGAGATCGCAAGAGACCCAGTACTTC. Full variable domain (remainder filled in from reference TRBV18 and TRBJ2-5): NAGVMQNPRHLVRRRGQEARLRCSPMKGHSHVYWYRQLPEEGLKFMVYLQKENIIDESGMPKERFSAEFPKEGPSILRIQQVVRGDSAAYFCASSPGRSQETQYFGPGTRLLVL.

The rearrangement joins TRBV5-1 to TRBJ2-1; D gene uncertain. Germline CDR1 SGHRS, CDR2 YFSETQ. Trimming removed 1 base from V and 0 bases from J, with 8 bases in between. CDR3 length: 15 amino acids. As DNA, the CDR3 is TGCGCCAGCAGCTTGCTACCGAGCTCCTACAATGAGCAGTTCTTC. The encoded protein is CASSLLPSSYNEQFF. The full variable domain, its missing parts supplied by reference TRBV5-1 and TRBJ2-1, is KAGVTQTPRYLIKTRGQQVTLSCSPISGHRSVSWYQQTPGQGLQFLFEYFSETQRNKGNFPGRFSGRQFSNSRSEMNVSTLELGDSALYLCASSLLPSSYNEQFFGPGTRLTVL.

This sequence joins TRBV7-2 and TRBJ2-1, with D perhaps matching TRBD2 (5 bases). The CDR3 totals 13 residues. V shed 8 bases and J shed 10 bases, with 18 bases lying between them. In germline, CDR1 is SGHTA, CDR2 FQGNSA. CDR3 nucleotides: TGTGCCAGCGGGCGAGAGGGCAGAGCAGAGCAGTTCTTC. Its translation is CASGREGRAEQFF.

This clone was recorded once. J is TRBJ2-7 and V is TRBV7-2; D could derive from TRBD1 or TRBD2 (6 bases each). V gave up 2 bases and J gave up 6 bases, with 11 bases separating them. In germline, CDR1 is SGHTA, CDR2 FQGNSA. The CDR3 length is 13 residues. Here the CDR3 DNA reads TGTGCCAGCAGCTTAAATCCGGGGGCCGAGCAGTACTTC. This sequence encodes CASSLNPGAEQYF.

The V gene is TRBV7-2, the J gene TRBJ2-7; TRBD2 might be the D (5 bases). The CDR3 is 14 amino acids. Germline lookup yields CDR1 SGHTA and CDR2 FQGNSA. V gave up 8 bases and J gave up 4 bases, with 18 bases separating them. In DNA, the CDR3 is TGTGCCAGCTCATCCGGGGATACGAATTACGAGCAGTACTTC. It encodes CASSSGDTNYEQYF.

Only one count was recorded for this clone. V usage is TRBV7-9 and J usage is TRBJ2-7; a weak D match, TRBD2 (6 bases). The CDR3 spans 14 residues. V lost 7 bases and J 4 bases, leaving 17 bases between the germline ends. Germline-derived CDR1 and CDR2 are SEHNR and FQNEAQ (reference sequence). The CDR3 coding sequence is TGTGCCAGCACCCCTCGGGGGATCCCTTACGAGCAGTACTTC. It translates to CASTPRGIPYEQYF.

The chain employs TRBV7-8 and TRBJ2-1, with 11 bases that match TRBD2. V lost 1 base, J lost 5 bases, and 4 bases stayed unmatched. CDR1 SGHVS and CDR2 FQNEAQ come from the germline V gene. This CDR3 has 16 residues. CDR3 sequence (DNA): TGTGCCAGCAGCTTAGTGGCGACTAGCGGGAACAATGAGCAGTTCTTC. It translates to CASSLVATSGNNEQFF.

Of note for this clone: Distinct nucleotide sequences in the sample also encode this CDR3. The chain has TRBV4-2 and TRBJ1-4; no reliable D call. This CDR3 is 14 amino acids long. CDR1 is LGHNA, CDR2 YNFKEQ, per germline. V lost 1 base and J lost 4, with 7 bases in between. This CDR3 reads CASSQGQFNEKLFF. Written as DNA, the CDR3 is TGTGCCAGCAGCCAAGGGCAGTTTAATGAAAAACTGTTTTTT.

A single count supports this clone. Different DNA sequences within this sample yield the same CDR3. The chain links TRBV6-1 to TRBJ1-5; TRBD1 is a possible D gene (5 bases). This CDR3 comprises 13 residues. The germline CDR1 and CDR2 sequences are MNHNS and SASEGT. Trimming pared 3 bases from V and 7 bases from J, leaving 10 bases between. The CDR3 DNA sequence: TGTGCCAGCAGTGAGGGGGTACGACAGCCCCAGCATTTT. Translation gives CASSEGVRQPQHF.

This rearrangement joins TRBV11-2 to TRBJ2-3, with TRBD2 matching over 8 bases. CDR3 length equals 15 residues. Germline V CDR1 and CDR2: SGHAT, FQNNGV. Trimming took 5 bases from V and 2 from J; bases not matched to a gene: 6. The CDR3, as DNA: TGTGCCAGCAGCGTGAGCGGGGGCTACACAGATACGCAGTATTTT. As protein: CASSVSGGYTDTQYF.

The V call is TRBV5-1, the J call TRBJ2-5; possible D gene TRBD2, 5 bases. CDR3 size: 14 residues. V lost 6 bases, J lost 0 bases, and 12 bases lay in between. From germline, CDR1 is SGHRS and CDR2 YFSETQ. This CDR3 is CASTYAGNQETQYF. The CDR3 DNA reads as TGCGCCAGCACCTATGCCGGGAACCAAGAGACCCAGTACTTC. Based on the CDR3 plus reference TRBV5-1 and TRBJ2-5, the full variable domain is KAGVTQTPRYLIKTRGQQVTLSCSPISGHRSVSWYQQTPGQGLQFLFEYFSETQRNKGNFPGRFSGRQFSNSRSEMNVSTLELGDSALYLCASTYAGNQETQYFGPGTRLLVL.

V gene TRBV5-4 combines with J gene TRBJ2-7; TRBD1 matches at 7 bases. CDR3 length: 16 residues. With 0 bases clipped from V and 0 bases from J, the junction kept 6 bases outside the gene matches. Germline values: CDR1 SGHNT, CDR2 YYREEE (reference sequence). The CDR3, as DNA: TGTGCCAGCAGCTTGGCCCCGGGACAGACCTCCTACGAGCAGTACTTC. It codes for CASSLAPGQTSYEQYF.

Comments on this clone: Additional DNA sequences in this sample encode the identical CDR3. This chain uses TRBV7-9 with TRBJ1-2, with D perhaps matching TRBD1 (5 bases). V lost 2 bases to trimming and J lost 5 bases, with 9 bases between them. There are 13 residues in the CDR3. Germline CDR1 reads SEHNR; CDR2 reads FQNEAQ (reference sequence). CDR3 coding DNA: TGTGCCAGCAGCTTATCGGGGGATTATGGCTACACCTTC. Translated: CASSLSGDYGYTF.

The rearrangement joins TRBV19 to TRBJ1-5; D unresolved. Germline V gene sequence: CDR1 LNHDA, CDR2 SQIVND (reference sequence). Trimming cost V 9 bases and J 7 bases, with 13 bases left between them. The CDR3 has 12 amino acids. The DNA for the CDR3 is TGTGCCAGCTCCAGTCTAGGACAGCCCCAGCATTTT. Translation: CASSSLGQPQHF.

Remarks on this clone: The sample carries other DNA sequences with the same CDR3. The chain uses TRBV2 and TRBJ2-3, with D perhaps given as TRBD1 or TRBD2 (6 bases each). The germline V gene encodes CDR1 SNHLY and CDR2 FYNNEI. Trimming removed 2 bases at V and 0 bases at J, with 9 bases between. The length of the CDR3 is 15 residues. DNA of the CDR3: TGTGCCAGCAGTGAACCGGGGGCTAGCACAGATACGCAGTATTTT. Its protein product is CASSEPGASTDTQYF.